The T cell receptor (beta chain) under discussion was sequenced for a study of CD8 T cells in ankylosing spondylitis. Study-level points and caveats: With a CD8+ phenotype, disease-linked clones were relatively rare in peripheral blood. Within ankylosing spondylitis blood, a TCR beta motif made up of several highly homologous variants appeared to be characteristic.

Ten or more counts support this clonotype. The antigen remains undetermined. Germline lookup yields CDR1 LGHDT and CDR2 YNNKEL (reference sequence). The V end was cut by 2 bases, the J end by 1 base, with 2 bases between. This CDR3 region has 12 residues. TCRdb re-called the 5' RACE reads through MiXCR, storing one row per CDR3 protein. The data show more than 200,000 distinct CDR3 sequences, roughly a quarter seen once. The specimen was blood, either unsorted or a sorted T cell fraction (not recorded which). The sequence was collected from a male donor with ankylosing spondylitis or in good health (not recorded which). The gene calls are TRBV3-1 and TRBJ1-1; no reliable D call. This CDR3 reads CASSQKNTEAFF. As DNA, the CDR3 is TGTGCCAGCAGCCAAAAGAACACTGAAGCTTTCTTT.